Reported below is one TCR beta chain. This receptor's antigen is unknown. It has no much larger one-base neighbor in the sample; base qualities were not kept. The CDR1 and CDR2 encoded by the germline V gene are SGHTA and FQGNSA. The CDR3 numbers 11 residues from cysteine through phenylalanine. The DNA shown is the 33-base CDR3, in frame from base 1. A distance of 6 bases separates the germline ends of V and J, which lose 2 bases and 8 bases respectively. This sample was included in a study of blood T cells in healthy people across ages (dated by TCRdb to about 2015). Regarding the research as a whole: Template switching captured roughly one uniquely barcoded TCR beta cDNA molecule per two T cells in model experiments. To avoid experimental bias, donors of different ages were spread randomly across the sequencing lanes. Four age groups were formed from the donors: young (average about 16 years), middle-aged (approximately 39), aged (62) and long-lived (more than 75). To track age-related changes in TCR beta repertoire diversity, the study relied on deep sequencing normalized with unique cDNA molecular identifiers. The study analyzed two additional independent replicas of 1 million unique cDNA reads from the same blood draw for two donors, one aged 18 to 30 and one aged 80 or older. Study-wide findings and limitations: Total diversity estimates from one million sequenced T cells were considered lower bounds and underestimates. As age increased, observed TCR beta diversity per million T cells dropped in a roughly linear way, and a significant reduction was already evident by age about 40. Because profiling used bulk unsorted PBMCs, naive and antigen-experienced compartments could not be compared conclusively. Compared with the aged group, the long-lived group had more naive CD4+ T cells, fewer expanded clones and increased TCR diversity, a pattern suggesting age selection. Because donor CMV infection status was unknown, age-related changes in expanded clonotypes were potentially confounded. The percentage of naive T cells measured by flow cytometry correlated strongly with observed TCR beta diversity.

Library creation used 5' RACE. The sample was run on an Illumina HiSeq 2500. A second PCR of about 6 to 11 cycles was run with a J-beta primer mix and a sample-barcoded 5' primer. A unique molecular identifier was introduced onto each TCR beta cDNA molecule by a template-switch 5' adaptor carrying 12 random nucleotides. Each sample yielded at least 2.5 million CDR3-containing paired-end reads. The Mint cDNA synthesis kit, primed by a TRBC-specific oligonucleotide, was used to synthesize first-strand cDNA from all RNA. After uracil-DNA glycosylase treatment, a first 18-cycle PCR used universal primers M1SS and BC2_uni_R on all cDNA. The paper's processing steps were these. Each sample was normalized by randomly selecting 1 million high-quality reads, each carrying a distinct molecular identifier. Instead of being binned into consensus sequences, reads that shared molecular identifiers were thrown out. MiTCR, set to a Q25 quality threshold and the strictest error-elimination algorithm, was used for CDR3 identification, clonotype clustering and error correction. A nonparametric unseen species model with Euler transformation was used to estimate a lower bound on total TCR beta diversity. TCRdb trimmed public reads at Q25 via fastp, called clones via MiXCR and kept in-frame beta chains. Each record represents a unique CDR3 protein, reported with the most common genes and DNA among its rows. The V and J calls come from TCRdb's annotation, not from the publication. For this sample there are about 760,000 distinct CDR3 sequences; more than 55% appear just once. More than 25% of the sample belongs to the ten largest clones.

The donors were roughly 39 Caucasian individuals from Russia, aged roughly 6 to 90 years, who were systemically healthy. Roughly 9 milliliters of peripheral blood were drawn from each donor into EDTA-treated Vacutainer tubes. PBMCs were isolated by Ficoll-Paque density-gradient centrifugation, with at least 6 million obtained per sample. Total RNA, at least 6 micrograms per sample, was extracted from PBMCs with Trizol reagent. For every donor, an aliquot of PBMCs went through flow cytometry to measure the percentages of naive CD45RAhigh/CD27high T cells. Recombination connected TRBV7-2 to TRBJ1-2; no D gene is confidently identified. The sequence was collected from a man in his forties in good health. The sample was blood. The sequenced DNA is TGTGCCAGCAGCTTAATGCAAGGCTACACCTTC. This codes for CASSLMQGYTF.